The rows below give T cell receptor beta chains drawn from one sample of a study of liver allograft versus peripheral blood T cells. Using its own MiXCR run on the reads, TCRdb lists one record per CDR3 protein. Of around 16,000 distinct CDR3 sequences detected, around 20% appear once; the ten largest clones hold roughly 12%. All receptors come from a human patient who had a liver transplant. The graft donor may account for some of the T cells. CDR3s include the opening cysteine and the closing phenylalanine or tryptophan. Each record gives: J gene, D gene, clone size, V gene, CDR3 protein, CDR3 DNA. The D gene is left open where the match is weak. Size is omitted from some rows. Given values are once, few, many or a class for expanded clones.

J gene: TRBJ2-7; D gene: -; clone size: many; V gene: TRBV9; CDR3 protein: CASSVGQDYYEQYF; CDR3 DNA: TGTGCCAGCAGCGTAGGCCAGGACTATTACGAGCAGTACTTC
J gene: TRBJ1-3; D gene: -; clone size: -; V gene: TRBV12-3/TRBV12-4; CDR3 protein: CASSFERGSGNTIYF; CDR3 DNA: TGTGCCAGCAGTTTTGAGAGGGGCTCTGGAAACACCATATATTTT
J gene: TRBJ1-4; D gene: -; clone size: few; V gene: TRBV28; CDR3 protein: CASSLGTVNEKLFF; CDR3 DNA: TGTGCCAGCAGTTTAGGGACTGTGAATGAAAAACTGTTTTTT
J gene: TRBJ1-2; D gene: TRBD1; clone size: medium-sized; V gene: TRBV18; CDR3 protein: CASSRDREYGYTF; CDR3 DNA: TGTGCCAGCTCACGGGACAGGGAATATGGCTACACCTTC
J gene: TRBJ1-2; D gene: TRBD1; clone size: few; V gene: TRBV18; CDR3 protein: CASSAGQAGGYTF; CDR3 DNA: TGTGCCAGCTCAGCCGGACAGGCCGGCGGCTACACCTTC
J gene: TRBJ2-4; D gene: -; clone size: -; V gene: TRBV7-9; CDR3 protein: CASSLGDIAKNIQYF; CDR3 DNA: TGTGCCAGCAGCTTAGGTGACATAGCCAAAAACATTCAGTACTTC
J gene: TRBJ2-2; D gene: TRBD1; clone size: medium-sized; V gene: TRBV18; CDR3 protein: CASSRQGKNTGELFF; CDR3 DNA: TGTGCCAGCTCACGACAGGGGAAGAACACCGGGGAGCTGTTTTTT
J gene: TRBJ2-3; D gene: TRBD2; clone size: many; V gene: TRBV10-3; CDR3 protein: CAIRSGIGSTQYF; CDR3 DNA: TGTGCCATCAGAAGCGGGATAGGTAGTACGCAGTATTTT
J gene: TRBJ2-1; D gene: -; clone size: few; V gene: TRBV5-4; CDR3 protein: CASSFPPGQSSYNEQFF; CDR3 DNA: TGTGCCAGCAGCTTTCCCCCGGGACAAAGCTCCTACAATGAGCAGTTCTTC
J gene: TRBJ2-3; D gene: TRBD2; clone size: -; V gene: TRBV28; CDR3 protein: CASSLAGVVFYTQYF; CDR3 DNA: TGTGCCAGCAGTTTAGCGGGAGTGGTTTTCTATACGCAGTATTTT
J gene: TRBJ1-1; D gene: -; clone size: few; V gene: TRBV27; CDR3 protein: CASSYLLPGGSTEAFF; CDR3 DNA: TGTGCCAGCAGCTACCTCCTTCCGGGCGGGTCCACTGAAGCTTTCTTT
J gene: TRBJ2-2; D gene: -; clone size: -; V gene: TRBV9; CDR3 protein: CASSVGVRLMNTGELFF; CDR3 DNA: TGTGCCAGCAGCGTAGGGGTCCGCCTGATGAACACCGGGGAGCTGTTTTTT
J gene: TRBJ1-5; D gene: -; clone size: -; V gene: TRBV6-1; CDR3 protein: CASSDRLMVNQPQHF; CDR3 DNA: TGTGCCAGCAGTGATCGACTGATGGTCAATCAGCCCCAGCATTTT
J gene: TRBJ2-6; D gene: -; clone size: few; V gene: TRBV27; CDR3 protein: CASSWVRGGYSGANVLTF; CDR3 DNA: TGTGCCAGCAGTTGGGTCAGGGGCGGGTATTCTGGGGCCAACGTCCTGACTTTC
J gene: TRBJ2-4; D gene: -; clone size: -; V gene: TRBV7-9; CDR3 protein: CASSPIGKAKNIQYF; CDR3 DNA: TGTGCCAGCAGCCCGATAGGTAAAGCCAAAAACATTCAGTACTTC
J gene: TRBJ2-7; D gene: -; clone size: many; V gene: TRBV7-2; CDR3 protein: CASSLISGRLLRYEQYF; CDR3 DNA: TGTGCCAGCAGCTTAATATCTGGACGGCTGCTCCGCTACGAGCAGTACTTC
J gene: TRBJ2-2; D gene: TRBD2; clone size: few; V gene: TRBV30; CDR3 protein: CAWVAGRAGELFF; CDR3 DNA: TGTGCCTGGGTCGCCGGGAGGGCCGGGGAGCTGTTTTTT
J gene: TRBJ2-3; D gene: -; clone size: -; V gene: TRBV12-3/TRBV12-4; CDR3 protein: CASTQTSFTDTQYF; CDR3 DNA: TGTGCCAGCACCCAGACTAGTTTCACAGATACGCAGTATTTT
J gene: TRBJ1-3; D gene: -; clone size: -; V gene: TRBV9; CDR3 protein: CASSVAPIISGNTIYF; CDR3 DNA: TGTGCCAGCAGCGTAGCGCCCATTATTTCTGGAAACACCATATATTTT
J gene: TRBJ1-1; D gene: -; clone size: -; V gene: TRBV5-6; CDR3 protein: CASTVSGTEAFF; CDR3 DNA: TGTGCCAGCACCGTCTCAGGGACTGAAGCTTTCTTT
J gene: TRBJ2-7; D gene: TRBD2; clone size: many; V gene: TRBV10-3; CDR3 protein: CAISESASGGISYEQYF; CDR3 DNA: TGTGCCATCAGTGAGTCCGCTAGCGGGGGGATCTCCTACGAGCAGTACTTC
J gene: TRBJ2-7; D gene: TRBD2; clone size: -; V gene: TRBV7-3; CDR3 protein: CASSSLAGEEQYF; CDR3 DNA: TGTGCCAGCAGCTCCCTAGCGGGAGAAGAGCAGTACTTC
J gene: TRBJ2-1; D gene: -; clone size: medium-sized; V gene: TRBV18; CDR3 protein: CASSPPRGGSYNEQFF; CDR3 DNA: TGTGCCAGCTCACCACCAAGAGGGGGATCTTACAATGAGCAGTTCTTC
J gene: TRBJ2-1; D gene: TRBD1; clone size: -; V gene: TRBV11-2; CDR3 protein: CASSLMGTGYNEQFF; CDR3 DNA: TGTGCCAGCAGCCTAATGGGGACAGGATACAATGAGCAGTTCTTC
J gene: TRBJ2-3; D gene: -; clone size: medium-sized; V gene: TRBV10-3; CDR3 protein: CAISERGGAADTQYF; CDR3 DNA: TGTGCCATCAGTGAGAGGGGGGGAGCCGCAGATACGCAGTATTTT
J gene: TRBJ1-1; D gene: TRBD1; clone size: medium-sized; V gene: TRBV7-2; CDR3 protein: CASNFRQGNTEAFF; CDR3 DNA: TGTGCCAGCAACTTTAGACAGGGGAACACTGAAGCTTTCTTT
J gene: TRBJ2-7; D gene: TRBD1; clone size: many; V gene: TRBV10-3; CDR3 protein: CAISEPQPGQNYEQYF; CDR3 DNA: TGTGCCATCAGTGAGCCTCAGCCGGGACAGAACTACGAGCAGTACTTC
J gene: TRBJ2-7; D gene: -; clone size: many; V gene: TRBV6-1; CDR3 protein: CATRPGLSNGEQYF; CDR3 DNA: TGTGCCACACGACCGGGACTCAGTAATGGCGAGCAGTACTTC
J gene: TRBJ2-2; D gene: TRBD2; clone size: many; V gene: TRBV6-5; CDR3 protein: CASSYTLIAGANTGELFF; CDR3 DNA: TGTGCCAGCAGTTACACACTAATAGCGGGAGCGAACACCGGGGAGCTGTTTTTT
J gene: TRBJ2-3; D gene: -; clone size: -; V gene: TRBV5-4; CDR3 protein: CASSLERQAMDTQYF; CDR3 DNA: TGTGCCAGCAGTCTCGAAAGGCAGGCGATGGATACGCAGTATTTT
J gene: TRBJ2-3; D gene: -; clone size: -; V gene: TRBV5-4; CDR3 protein: CASSSPQRRTDTQYF; CDR3 DNA: TGTGCCAGCAGCTCCCCCCAGCGCCGCACAGATACGCAGTATTTT
J gene: TRBJ2-1; D gene: -; clone size: few; V gene: TRBV7-9; CDR3 protein: CASSNGEQFF; CDR3 DNA: TGTGCCAGCAGCAATGGTGAGCAGTTCTTC
J gene: TRBJ2-3; D gene: TRBD1; clone size: many; V gene: TRBV6-1; CDR3 protein: CASSDTGGITDTQYF; CDR3 DNA: TGTGCCAGCAGTGACACAGGGGGCATCACAGATACGCAGTATTTT
J gene: TRBJ1-2; D gene: -; clone size: -; V gene: TRBV28; CDR3 protein: CASSPIAETGAKDYGYTF; CDR3 DNA: TGTGCCAGCAGCCCAATTGCCGAGACAGGCGCGAAAGATTATGGCTACACCTTC
J gene: TRBJ2-7; D gene: TRBD1; clone size: few; V gene: TRBV28; CDR3 protein: CASSASDRTWEQYF; CDR3 DNA: TGTGCCAGCAGCGCCTCGGACAGGACTTGGGAGCAGTACTTC
J gene: TRBJ1-3; D gene: -; clone size: many; V gene: TRBV28; CDR3 protein: CASSPPVRGNTIYF; CDR3 DNA: TGTGCCAGCAGTCCCCCCGTGCGTGGAAACACCATATATTTT
J gene: TRBJ2-5; D gene: -; clone size: few; V gene: TRBV5-4; CDR3 protein: CASSPRRLQETQYF; CDR3 DNA: TGTGCCAGCAGCCCCAGGCGGCTTCAAGAGACCCAGTACTTC
J gene: TRBJ1-1; D gene: -; clone size: medium-sized; V gene: TRBV19; CDR3 protein: CASSTHRVRTEAFF; CDR3 DNA: TGTGCCAGTAGTACCCACAGGGTTCGCACTGAAGCTTTCTTT
J gene: TRBJ1-5; D gene: TRBD1; clone size: -; V gene: TRBV6-1; CDR3 protein: CASSQFGGTGFNQPQHF; CDR3 DNA: TGTGCCAGCAGTCAATTCGGTGGGACAGGCTTCAATCAGCCCCAGCATTTT
J gene: TRBJ2-1; D gene: -; clone size: medium-sized; V gene: TRBV7-2; CDR3 protein: CASSLARAPAYNEQFF; CDR3 DNA: TGTGCCAGCAGCTTAGCTAGGGCCCCAGCCTACAATGAGCAGTTCTTC
J gene: TRBJ2-5; D gene: TRBD1; clone size: few; V gene: TRBV28; CDR3 protein: CAGGQGVRETQYF; CDR3 DNA: TGTGCCGGGGGACAGGGGGTTCGGGAGACCCAGTACTTC
J gene: TRBJ1-3; D gene: -; clone size: -; V gene: TRBV28; CDR3 protein: CASSSPMGNTIYF; CDR3 DNA: TGTGCCAGCAGCTCCCCAATGGGAAACACCATATATTTT
J gene: TRBJ2-5; D gene: TRBD1; clone size: few; V gene: TRBV5-4; CDR3 protein: CAHGRAGGQETQYF; CDR3 DNA: TGTGCCCACGGAAGGGCAGGGGGACAAGAGACCCAGTACTTC
J gene: TRBJ2-1; D gene: -; clone size: many; V gene: TRBV6-2/TRBV6-3; CDR3 protein: CASGLQASSYNEQFF; CDR3 DNA: TGTGCCAGCGGGTTACAGGCTAGCTCCTACAATGAGCAGTTCTTC
J gene: TRBJ1-1; D gene: -; clone size: few; V gene: TRBV20-1; CDR3 protein: CSARPLLRNTEAFF; CDR3 DNA: TGCAGTGCTAGACCACTATTAAGGAACACTGAAGCTTTCTTT